This T cell receptor (beta chain) derives from a study of blood T cell repertoires in COVID-19. Study-level background: There were acute and convalescent COVID-19 samples, and they came from the United States, Italy and Spain. Sources were T cells, B-cell-depleted T cells, or PBMCs; the material itself was cDNA or gDNA.

Authors' methods: Nucleated cell number was recorded as an estimate derived from reference gene primer amplification. Sequencing used immunoSEQ multiplex PCR; TCRdb keeps in-frame clones, though not all of them. V and J calls plus clone size are reproduced from that table; the DNA served to infer D and trimming. The repertoire holds approximately 110,000 clones, with approximately 80% as singletons. CDR1 and CDR2 from the germline V gene are LNHDA and SQIVND (reference sequence). The CDR3 runs 15 residues. V was clipped by 3 bases and J by 3 bases; unmatched bases: 4. The sample consisted of peripheral blood. The sequence derives from a woman in her 70s with acute or convalescent COVID-19. The J gene is TRBJ1-2, the V gene TRBV19; 10 bases are a match to TRBD1. CDR3 DNA: TGTGCCAGTAGTATTATGGGACAGGGGCACTATGGCTACACCTTC. Translated, it gives CASSIMGQGHYGYTF.